The 20 T cell receptor beta chains listed next were all sequenced from one sample in a study of memory CD4+ T cells and cytomegalovirus serostatus. Single viable CD3+CD4+CD8-CD45RO+ cells were sorted as the memory CD4+ T cells. Sequencing used immunoSEQ multiplex PCR; TCRdb keeps in-frame clones, though not all of them. The sample yields about 27,000 clones, roughly three quarters seen once. Sequences were obtained from memory CD4+ T cells from blood. The receptors come from an adult in good health and CMV-seronegative.

Only one count was recorded for this clone. The genes are TRBV12-5 and TRBJ1-5; possible D gene TRBD1, 5 bases. This CDR3 comprises 18 residues. V was cut by 0 bases and J by 0 bases, with 15 bases left in between. CDR1 and CDR2 from the germline V gene are LGHNT and FRNRAP. The CDR3 loop reads CASGLVLGQVYSNQPQHF. For the CDR3, the DNA is TGTGCTAGTGGTTTGGTATTGGGGCAGGTCTATAGCAATCAGCCCCAGCATTTT.

The chain uses TRBV29-1 and TRBJ2-1; a weak D match, TRBD2 (6 bases). Germline loops: CDR1 SQVTM, CDR2 ANQGSEA. V lost 4 bases to trimming and J lost 5 bases, with 12 bases between them. This CDR3 is 13 amino acids long. CDR3 sequence reads: CSVAGTLNNEQFF. CDR3 bases: TGCAGCGTTGCAGGGACTTTGAACAATGAGCAGTTCTTC.

V is TRBV18 and J is TRBJ2-1; 12 bases match TRBD2. Germline assignment: CDR1 KGHSH and CDR2 LQKENI. Trimming removed 3 bases from V and 5 bases from J; junction bases left unmatched: 5. There are 16 residues in the CDR3. This chain's CDR3 is CASSPGLAGTDNEQFF. The CDR3 coding sequence is TGTGCCAGCTCACCCGGACTAGCGGGAACCGACAATGAGCAGTTCTTC.

This clone was detected only a few times. The CDR3 nucleotides are TGTGCCAGTAGTATAGATCTTGGGCAGTCCTCAGCCAAAAACATTCAGTACTTC. Translation gives CASSIDLGQSSAKNIQYF. J is TRBJ2-4 and V is TRBV19; D unresolved. V was clipped by 0 bases and J by 0 bases, with 15 bases between them. CDR1 is LNHDA, CDR2 SQIVND, per germline (reference sequence). There are 18 residues in the CDR3. The variable domain in full, with the rest retrieved from reference TRBV19 and TRBJ2-4, is DGGITQSPKYLFRKEGQNVTLSCEQNLNHDAMYWYRQDPGQGLRLIYYSQIVNDFQKGDIAEGYSVSREKKESFPLTVTSAQKNPTAFYLCASSIDLGQSSAKNIQYFGAGTRLSVL.

V and J are TRBV6-1 and TRBJ2-2, with TRBD2 matching 8 bases. The CDR3 totals 16 residues. J was trimmed by 5 bases and V by 4 bases; bases with no gene match: 9. Germline CDR1 reads MNHNS; CDR2 reads SASEGT. The CDR3 nucleotides are TGTGCCAGCAGTGCACAGGGCGGGAGGTGGACCGGGGAGCTGTTTTTT. Its translation: CASSAQGGRWTGELFF.

J is TRBJ1-3 and V is TRBV18; TRBD1 agrees at 7 bases. The CDR3 extends over 16 amino acids. Germline assignment: CDR1 KGHSH and CDR2 LQKENI. The V gene end was trimmed by 5 bases and the J gene end by 0 bases; junction bases not matched to a gene: 7. The chain's CDR3 is CASSSTGYFSGNTIYF. The DNA for the CDR3 is TGTGCCAGCTCATCGACAGGGTACTTCTCTGGAAACACCATATATTTT.

This chain connects TRBV7-2 to TRBJ2-7; D tentatively reads TRBD1 or TRBD2 (6 bases each). Germline-derived CDR1 and CDR2 are SGHTA and FQGNSA. V was clipped by 3 bases and J by 6 bases, with 12 bases between them. The CDR3 runs to 13 residues. In DNA form, the CDR3 reads TGTGCCAGCAGCTTCCTAGGGGGGACCGAGCAGTACTTC. Encoded protein: CASSFLGGTEQYF.

V is TRBV25-1 and J is TRBJ1-2; the D is unclear. V dropped 4 bases and J dropped 2 bases, with 5 bases sitting between them. Per the germline V gene, CDR1 is MGHDK and CDR2 is SYGVNS. CDR3 length: 12 residues. The CDR3 here is CASSGGNYGYTF. CDR3 DNA: TGTGCCAGCAGTGGAGGGAACTATGGCTACACCTTC.

V usage is TRBV18 and J usage is TRBJ2-3, with a tentative D call TRBD2 (5 bases). This CDR3 has 16 amino acids. Germline CDR1 KGHSH, CDR2 LQKENI. The V and J ends lost 0 bases and 2 bases respectively, with 12 bases between them. The CDR3 loop reads CASSPPGVHHTDTQYF. The CDR3 bases are TGTGCCAGCTCACCACCCGGGGTCCATCACACAGATACGCAGTATTTT.

V is TRBV6-5 and J is TRBJ1-6, with D possibly TRBD1 on 6 matching bases. The V gene's germline CDR1 is MNHEY and CDR2 SVGAGI. V lost 7 bases and J 8 bases, leaving 15 bases between the germline ends. The CDR3 has 14 amino acids. This chain's CDR3 is CASTATGKHSPLHF. The CDR3 region has the DNA TGTGCCAGCACTGCGACAGGAAAGCATTCACCCCTCCACTTT.

This rearrangement joins TRBV6-5 to TRBJ1-4; D gene uncertain. Deletions cut 1 base from V and 0 bases from J, with 9 bases between. The germline CDR1 and CDR2 sequences are MNHEY and SVGAGI. This CDR3 has 16 amino acids. CDR3 region: CASSYYGGSTNEKLFF. DNA of the CDR3: TGTGCCAGCAGTTACTACGGCGGTTCAACTAATGAAAAACTGTTTTTT.

The V gene is TRBV28, the J gene TRBJ2-4; D perhaps matches TRBD2 (7 bases). V lost 4 bases, J lost 9 bases, and 13 bases lay in between. CDR3 length: 13 amino acids. In germline, CDR1 is MDHEN, CDR2 SYDVKM. Here the CDR3 reads CASSSQGGIIQYF. The DNA for the CDR3 is TGTGCCAGCAGTTCACAGGGAGGGATCATTCAGTACTTC.

The CDR3 here is CASEGGGAGNEKLFF. In DNA form, the CDR3 reads TGTGCCAGCGAGGGGGGGGGCGCCGGTAATGAAAAACTGTTTTTT. This chain links TRBV28 with TRBJ1-4; D is perhaps TRBD1 (6 bases). The germline V gene encodes CDR1 MDHEN and CDR2 SYDVKM. The CDR3 extends over 15 amino acids. V was cut by 8 bases and J by 4 bases, with 17 bases left in between.

The V call is TRBV5-5, the J call TRBJ2-3; a possible D gene is TRBD1 (5 bases). Per germline, CDR1 SGHKS and CDR2 YYEKEE (reference sequence). V was shortened by 2 bases and J by 5 bases, with 12 bases between the two germline ends. The CDR3 totals 14 residues. The CDR3 spells CASSFLTVGDTQYF. CDR3 DNA sequence: TGTGCCAGCAGCTTTCTGACAGTAGGAGATACGCAGTATTTT.

Relative to its sample, this clone is medium-sized. The rearrangement joins TRBV18 to TRBJ1-1; no firm D call. Germline lookup yields CDR1 KGHSH and CDR2 LQKENI. The V gene lost 2 bases and the J gene lost 1 base, with 5 bases spanning the gap. The CDR3 sequence is 13 residues long. The DNA for the CDR3 is TGTGCCAGCTCACCAGCCCAGAACACTGAAGCTTTCTTT. It specifies CASSPAQNTEAFF.

This chain joins TRBV5-4 and TRBJ2-7; no definite D call. The CDR3 loop spans 11 amino acids. V was shortened by 2 bases and J by 7 bases, with 7 bases between the two germline ends. Germline V gene lookup returns CDR1 SGHNT and CDR2 YYREEE (reference sequence). In DNA, the CDR3 is TGTGCCAGCAGCTTAGAAGGGGAGCAGTACTTC. Translating gives CASSLEGEQYF.

The V gene is TRBV29-1, the J gene TRBJ2-2; D call uncertain. Trimming took 5 bases from V and 3 from J, leaving 4 bases between them. CDR3 size: 11 residues. Germline V gives CDR1 SQVTM, CDR2 ANQGSEA. Here the CDR3 reads CSVRDTGELFF. The CDR3 DNA is TGCAGCGTTCGTGACACCGGGGAGCTGTTTTTT.

The V and J genes are TRBV7-9 and TRBJ2-3, with D possibly matching TRBD1 (6 bases). This CDR3 comprises 16 residues. The germline V and J ends were trimmed by 1 base and 1 base, with 12 bases remaining between them. Germline lookup yields CDR1 SEHNR and CDR2 FQNEAQ (reference sequence). Here the CDR3 reads CASSLDQGGGTDTQYF. In DNA, the CDR3 is TGTGCCAGCAGCTTAGATCAAGGGGGAGGCACAGATACGCAGTATTTT.

The rearrangement uses TRBV28 and TRBJ1-4, with D possibly matching TRBD1 (5 bases). Trimming removed 5 bases from V and 0 bases from J, with 13 bases in between. CDR1 is MDHEN and CDR2 is SYDVKM in the germline V gene. The CDR3 spans 16 residues. The CDR3, as DNA: TGTGCCAGCAGTCCGGCGGGGCACACAACTAATGAAAAACTGTTTTTT. Translation gives CASSPAGHTTNEKLFF.

The CDR3 protein is CASSSGQGGSPLHF. The CDR3 DNA follows: TGTGCCAGCAGTTCGGGACAGGGAGGTTCACCCCTCCACTTT. The V gene is TRBV28, the J gene TRBJ1-6; 9 bases match TRBD1. CDR3 length equals 14 residues. The germline CDR1 and CDR2 sequences are MDHEN and SYDVKM. V shed 4 bases and J 9 bases; nucleotides not matched to a gene: 4.